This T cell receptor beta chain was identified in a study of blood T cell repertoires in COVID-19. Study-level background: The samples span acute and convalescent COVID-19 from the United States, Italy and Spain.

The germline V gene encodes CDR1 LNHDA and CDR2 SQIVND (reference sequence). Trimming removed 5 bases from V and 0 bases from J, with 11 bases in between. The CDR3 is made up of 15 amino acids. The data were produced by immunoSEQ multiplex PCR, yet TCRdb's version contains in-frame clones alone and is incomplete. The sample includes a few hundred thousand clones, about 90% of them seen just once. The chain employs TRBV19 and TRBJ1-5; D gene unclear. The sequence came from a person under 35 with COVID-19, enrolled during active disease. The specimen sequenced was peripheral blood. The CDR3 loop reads CASSLTTYSNQPQHF. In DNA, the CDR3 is TGTGCCAGTAGTCTAACCACTTATAGCAATCAGCCCCAGCATTTT.